These 22 T cell receptor beta chains originate from one sample sequenced in a study of T cells in Graves' hyperthyroidism and ophthalmopathy. TCR beta CDR3 region amplification was performed from RNA transcripts. An initial round of RT-PCR targeting the TCR CDR3 relied on the HTBI primer set. One entry per CDR3 protein results from TCRdb running MiXCR on the multiplex PCR reads. In the table there are hundreds of thousands of distinct CDR3 sequences, around 15% of which are singletons. The sequenced material came from blood. The origin of the receptors is a woman aged 18 to 35 with Graves' hyperthyroidism.

The rearrangement uses TRBV28 and TRBJ1-1; unclear D gene. Per the germline V gene, CDR1 is MDHEN and CDR2 is SYDVKM. The CDR3 contains 13 residues. Trimming left V 6 bases short and J 1 base short, with 9 bases between. CDR3 residues: CASRPSKNTEAFF. The CDR3 coding sequence is TGTGCCAGCAGACCTTCTAAGAACACTGAAGCTTTCTTT.

This clonotype was observed many times. The chain is built from TRBV2 and TRBJ2-7; 14 bases fit TRBD2. V lost 6 bases to trimming and J lost 6 bases; unmatched junction nucleotides: 4. CDR3 length: 14 amino acids. Germline CDR1 SNHLY, CDR2 FYNNEI. The CDR3 loop reads CASRSGTSGSEQYF. The CDR3 DNA follows: TGTGCCAGCAGATCCGGGACTAGCGGGAGCGAGCAGTACTTC.

A word on this clonotype: This may be a read error: a much more frequent sequence differs by one nucleotide. The gene calls are TRBV11-2 and TRBJ2-2, with D perhaps matching TRBD2 (5 bases). Germline V gene lookup returns CDR1 SGHAT and CDR2 FQNNGV. The CDR3 contains 16 residues. As DNA, the CDR3 is TGTGCCAGCACCCCACCCCCCGGTTTGAACACCGGGGAGCTGCTTTTT. It specifies CASTPPPGLNTGELLF.

The chain has TRBV7-9 and TRBJ2-5; 11 bases align to TRBD2. The CDR3 is made up of 15 amino acids. Germline loops: CDR1 SEHNR, CDR2 FQNEAQ (reference sequence). The V and J ends lost 3 bases and 6 bases, in that order; junction bases with no gene match: 6. CDR3 residues: CASSFLAGGEKTQYF. CDR3 DNA sequence: TGTGCCAGCAGCTTTCTAGCGGGAGGCGAAAAGACCCAGTACTTC.

This clonotype was counted ten times or more. The chain carries TRBV7-9 and TRBJ2-1; 7 bases align to TRBD2. Trimming took 4 bases from V and 0 from J; bases not matched to a gene: 12. The CDR3 has 18 residues. In germline, CDR1 is SEHNR, CDR2 FQNEAQ (reference sequence). CDR3 sequence reads: CASSSYSLALSSYNEQFF. The CDR3 nucleotides read TGTGCCAGCAGCTCTTACTCACTAGCGTTGAGCTCCTACAATGAGCAGTTCTTC.

V gene TRBV11-3 combines with J gene TRBJ2-2, with 7 bases fitting TRBD2. This CDR3 has 17 amino acids. The V segment lost 4 bases and the J segment 6 bases; nucleotides outside the gene matches: 14. Per germline, CDR1 SGHNT and CDR2 YENEEA. The CDR3 is CASSWGGSGGRPGELFF. In nucleotides, the CDR3 is TGTGCCAGCAGCTGGGGGGGGAGCGGCGGGAGACCCGGGGAGCTGTTTTTT. Complete variable domain (other parts from reference TRBV11-3 and TRBJ2-2): EAGVVQSPRYKIIEKKQPVAFWCNPISGHNTLYWYLQNLGQGPELLIRYENEEAVDDSQLPKDRFSAERLKGVDSTLKIQPAELGDSAVYLCASSWGGSGGRPGELFFGEGSRLTVL.

This clonotype was seen ten or more times. The J gene is TRBJ2-3, the V gene TRBV30, with D possibly TRBD1 on 5 matching bases. Trimming took off 3 bases at V and 1 base at J, with 14 bases between the two ends. This CDR3 has 15 amino acids. Germline V lookup: CDR1 GTSNPN, CDR2 SVGIG (reference sequence). The CDR3 region has the DNA TGTGCCTGGAGCTTCGGCCAGGGTGGCACAGATACGCAGTATTTT. Translated, it gives CAWSFGQGGTDTQYF.

This clonotype appeared many times. This rearrangement joins TRBV24-1 to TRBJ2-1; 7 positions agree with TRBD1. Germline-derived CDR1 and CDR2 are KGHDR and SFDVKD. V was pared by 0 bases and J by 7 bases, with 2 bases of the junction left unmatched. The CDR3 runs 14 residues. The CDR3 DNA sequence: TGTGCCACCAGTGATTTGAGCAGGGGGAATGAGCAGTTCTTC. Translating it yields CATSDLSRGNEQFF.

V usage is TRBV9 and J usage is TRBJ2-7, with a weak D call TRBD2 (6 bases). The ends were cut back, 4 bases at V and 3 bases at J, with 17 bases in the middle. Germline V CDR1 and CDR2: SGDLS, YYNGEE. The CDR3 contains 15 residues. The DNA for the CDR3 is TGTGCCAGCAGCCCCAGACTAGTGGATGGCTACGAGCAGTACTTC. Encoded protein: CASSPRLVDGYEQYF. Complete variable domain (other parts from reference TRBV9 and TRBJ2-7): DSGVTQTPKHLITATGQRVTLRCSPRSGDLSVYWYQQSLDQGLQFLIQYYNGEERAKGNILERFSAQQFPDLHSELNLSSLELGDSALYFCASSPRLVDGYEQYFGPGTRLTVT.

The chain has TRBV4-2 and TRBJ1-3; D not resolved. Deletions cut 5 bases from V and 2 bases from J, with 19 bases between. The CDR3 is made up of 17 amino acids. Germline V gives CDR1 LGHNA, CDR2 YNFKEQ. The CDR3 DNA is TGTGCCAGCAGCGCTGGAGCTCAATCACCGGCTGGAAACACCATATATTTT. As protein: CASSAGAQSPAGNTIYF.

This clonotype turned up a few times. V usage is TRBV7-3 and J usage is TRBJ2-7; 13 positions agree with TRBD2. This CDR3 spans 18 amino acids. J was trimmed by 2 bases and V by 4 bases; bases with no gene match: 11. Germline V lookup: CDR1 SGHTA, CDR2 FQGTGA. The CDR3 here is CASSSTVGLAGVTYEQYF. CDR3 DNA sequence: TGTGCCAGCAGCTCGACCGTTGGACTAGCGGGAGTAACCTACGAGCAGTACTTC.

The chain recombines TRBV6-5 with TRBJ1-5, with 8 bases fitting TRBD1. Trimming cost V 4 bases and J 0 bases; bases outside gene matches: 5. Per germline, CDR1 MNHEY and CDR2 SVGAGI. The CDR3 extends over 16 amino acids. CDR3 coding DNA: TGTGCCAGCAGTTTCCTGACAGGGGTTAGCAATCAGCCCCAGCATTTT. Its translation: CASSFLTGVSNQPQHF.

There are many counts of this clonotype. The chain joins TRBV20-1 to TRBJ1-1; possible D gene TRBD1, 5 bases. The length of the CDR3 is 12 residues. The germline CDR1 and CDR2 sequences are DFQATT and SNEGSKA (reference sequence). The CDR3 loop reads CSLLWGDTEAFF. The CDR3 DNA follows: TGCTCTCTGCTTTGGGGGGACACTGAAGCTTTCTTT.

Many counts were recorded for this clonotype. The chain joins TRBV2 to TRBJ2-2, with D tentatively TRBD1 or TRBD2 (5 bases each). The CDR3 loop spans 15 amino acids. Germline CDR1 reads SNHLY; CDR2 reads FYNNEI. The V end was cut by 7 bases, the J end by 1 base, with 13 bases between. CDR3: CASMGVWGNTGELFF. CDR3 bases: TGTGCCAGCATGGGGGTATGGGGGAACACCGGGGAGCTGTTTTTT.

About this clonotype: A read error may be the cause here, since a much bigger clone is one base away. V gene TRBV30 combines with J gene TRBJ1-2; weak D call: TRBD1 (6 bases). The CDR3 is made up of 12 amino acids. Trimming removed 0 bases at V and 8 bases at J, with 10 bases between. Germline CDR1 GTSNPN, CDR2 SVGIG (reference sequence). Written as DNA, the CDR3 is TGTGCCTGGAGTGTGGACGGGGGCGGCTACACCTTC. Translation: CAWSVDGGGYTF.

This clonotype was counted at least ten times. The chain joins TRBV28 to TRBJ1-5, with 8 bases matching TRBD1. The CDR3 is made up of 17 amino acids. V dropped 8 bases and J dropped 2; count of bases not matched to a gene: 14. Looked up from germline, CDR1 is MDHEN and CDR2 is SYDVKM. The CDR3 loop reads CASFGQGPIARNQPQHF. The CDR3 region has the DNA TGTGCCAGCTTCGGACAGGGACCTATAGCACGCAATCAGCCCCAGCATTTT.

The chain links TRBV27 to TRBJ1-1; the D is unclear. The CDR3 covers 15 residues. The V and J ends lost 6 bases and 1 base respectively, with 15 bases between them. Germline CDR1 MNHEY, CDR2 SMNVEV (reference sequence). The CDR3 nucleotides read TGTGCCAGCAGATCTGGACGGCGGGGGAACACTGAAGCTTTCTTT. It yields the protein CASRSGRRGNTEAFF.

Ten or more counts support this clonotype. The chain uses TRBV6-1 and TRBJ1-5; the D gene is possibly TRBD1 (6 bases). Germline V gene data show CDR1 as MNHNS and CDR2 as SASEGT. The V and J ends lost 0 bases and 4 bases respectively, with 19 bases between them. This CDR3 region has 18 residues. Here the CDR3 DNA reads TGTGCCAGCAGTGAAGCCCTCCTGCTCGCGGGGGCAAATCAGCCCCAGCATTTT. It encodes CASSEALLLAGANQPQHF.

This clonotype was seen at least ten times. The V and J genes are TRBV4-1 and TRBJ1-1; a possible D gene is TRBD1 (5 bases). Germline CDR1 MGHRA, CDR2 YSYEKL. Between the trimmed V and J ends, which lost 6 bases and 4 bases, there was a span of 18 bases. The CDR3 contains 15 residues. The CDR3 DNA reads TGCGCCAGCAGTCGACATGAGGGGATGGGCACTGAAGCTTTCTTT. The encoded protein is CASSRHEGMGTEAFF.

This clonotype showed up many times. The chain has TRBV7-9 and TRBJ2-1; D is unresolved. V was pared by 4 bases and J by 5 bases, with 9 bases between. CDR3 size: 13 residues. Germline V gene sequence: CDR1 SEHNR, CDR2 FQNEAQ (reference sequence). CDR3 DNA sequence: TGTGCCAGCAGCTCGAAACATAACAATGAGCAGTTCTTC. This codes for CASSSKHNNEQFF.

This clonotype occurred many times. This chain uses TRBV20-1 with TRBJ1-2, with 9 positions matching TRBD1. This CDR3 contains 14 residues. V shed 1 base, J shed 5 bases, and the junction held 5 bases outside the gene matches. Germline V gene lookup returns CDR1 DFQATT and CDR2 SNEGSKA (reference sequence). CDR3 sequence (DNA): TGCAGTGCTAGAGCGGGACAGGGCCTATATGGCTACACCTTC. Protein: CSARAGQGLYGYTF.

V and J are TRBV7-2 and TRBJ2-5; TRBD1 is a possible D gene (6 bases). Near its end, the DNA agrees better with TRBJ2-1, so the J call may be wrong. The germline gives CDR1 SGHTA, CDR2 FQGNSA. CDR3 size: 13 residues. CDR3 sequence reads: CASSPDRGETQFF. In nucleotides, the CDR3 is TGTGCCAGCAGCCCGGACAGAGGAGAGACCCAGTTCTTC.